This note documents a single T cell receptor (beta chain) sequence. What antigen it recognizes has not been identified. No much larger clone exists at a distance of one base, and base qualities are not known. Receptors were amplified or captured by the immunoSEQ multiplex PCR assay. Per the source publication's procedure: A statistical classification framework was built for diagnosing cytomegalovirus status from the catalog of TCR beta chain sequences. TCRdb mirrors the immuneACCESS table, restricted to in-frame sequences. Some clones are absent from its copies; in checked studies, under half trace to an unresolved V gene, and the reason for the others is unknown. The D gene and trimming were derived from the DNA, and the V and J assignments and clone size from that table. Present in this sample are over 85,000 clones, roughly 83% of which were seen just once. The ten largest clones add up to around an eighth of the sample.

The data were taken from a study of cytomegalovirus exposure and HLA in healthy donors (dated by TCRdb to 2017 to 2019). About the study as a whole: The 666 repertoires of the first cohort and the roughly 120 validation repertoires were produced on the same platform, according to a later analysis. The study aimed to test whether signatures of past pathogen exposure could be identified by cataloging public T cell receptors. In addition to the first cohort of several hundred subjects, a separate validation cohort of 130 or so different subjects was used. To predict cytomegalovirus infection status, the study combined high-throughput TCR immunosequencing, statistical association of individual TCRs with disease status, and machine learning. The paper's findings and limits, for the study overall: The classifier was reported to diagnose cytomegalovirus status with high specificity and sensitivity in both the original cohort and the validation cohort. A total of 150 to 200 TCR beta chains were listed by the study as associated with cytomegalovirus. A later analysis found that TCRs clustered in the first cohort also tended to co-occur in the 100 to 150 validation repertoires, with approximately 95% of cluster scores above 0. The authors suggested that the approach could potentially be extended to other disease states and immunological phenotypes. While some public TCRs were present in many individuals, most TCR sequences turned up only very rarely across donors. A few of the identified cytomegalovirus-associated TCR beta chains were confirmed in vitro to be specific for cytomegalovirus antigens. A later analysis lacked HLA typing for the validation cohort, so it scored co-occurrence in that cohort across all 120 or so repertoires.

Separate from the roughly 700-subject first cohort, the validation cohort of some 130 subjects was the group to which the donors belonged. CDR1 SNHLY and CDR2 FYNNEI were looked up in the germline V gene. V is trimmed back by 8 bases and J by 3 bases, and the junction contains 7 bases that no gene match accounts for. The CDR3 holds 14 amino acids from the cysteine to the phenylalanine. The DNA shown is the 42-base CDR3, in frame from base 1. This receptor was obtained from a woman under 30 in good health and CMV-seropositive. The sample comprised PBMCs. The chain links TRBV2 with TRBJ2-3; 8 junctional bases match TRBD2. The nucleotide sequence reads TGTGCCAGCGCCCTGTCGGGGGGGACAGATACGCAGTATTTT. Its amino acids are CASALSGGTDTQYF.